The 32 T cell receptor beta chains reported below all come from one sample, sequenced in a study of response to subunit inactivated influenza vaccine. A single record per CDR3 protein comes from TCRdb applying MiXCR to the RT-PCR reads. The sample lists 500,000 to 600,000 distinct CDR3 sequences, about 12% occurring once. Here the sequenced sample was PBMCs from blood, taken on the day of vaccination. These receptors were taken from a man aged 45-65 years who received an inactivated influenza vaccine.

Only a few counts were recorded for this clonotype. The chain links TRBV12-3 or TRBV12-4 to TRBJ2-7, with a tentative D call TRBD1 (8 bases). V was trimmed by 3 bases and J by 7 bases, leaving 16 bases between them. This CDR3 comprises 14 residues. CDR3 residues: CASSFYRGGHEQYF. CDR3 nucleotide sequence: TGTGCCAGCAGTTTTTACAGGGGGGGACATGAGCAGTACTTC.

This clonotype appeared a few times. The V call is TRBV3-1, the J call TRBJ2-1; 9 bases line up with TRBD2. Germline V gives CDR1 LGHDT, CDR2 YNNKEL (reference sequence). This CDR3 contains 16 residues. V trimming: 1 base; J trimming: 4 bases; junction bases outside the gene matches: 5. The chain's CDR3 is CASSQVAGGPYNEQFF. The CDR3 DNA reads TGTGCCAGCAGCCAAGTTGCGGGAGGGCCGTACAATGAGCAGTTCTTC.

This clonotype was counted at least ten times. The rearrangement joins TRBV2 to TRBJ2-1, with 8 bases identical to TRBD2. The germline gives CDR1 SNHLY, CDR2 FYNNEI. J lost 2 bases, V lost 4 bases, and 4 bases had no gene match. The CDR3 sequence is 15 residues long. The CDR3 region has the DNA TGTGCCAGCAGTGTACTTAGCGGGACCTACAATGAGCAGTTCTTC. Its protein product is CASSVLSGTYNEQFF.

The chain couples TRBV6-2 or TRBV6-3 to TRBJ2-1; possibly TRBD1 for D (5 bases). The germline gives CDR1 MNHEY, CDR2 SVGEGT. Trimming cost V 6 bases and J 6 bases, with 9 bases left between them. The CDR3 is 12 amino acids. The CDR3: CASRDTLNEQFF. CDR3 in DNA: TGTGCCAGCAGGGACACGCTCAATGAGCAGTTCTTC.

This clonotype was found a few times. The chain links TRBV5-1 to TRBJ2-7; maybe TRBD1 (5 bases). Germline V gene sequence: CDR1 SGHRS, CDR2 YFSETQ. The CDR3 extends over 14 amino acids. V lost 1 base, J lost 2 bases, and 10 bases lay in between. CDR3 region: CASSLNVGAYEQYF. The CDR3 bases are TGCGCCAGCAGCTTGAATGTAGGGGCCTACGAGCAGTACTTC.

This clonotype was recorded many times. This chain joins TRBV4-3 and TRBJ1-4, with D possibly being TRBD1 (6 bases). CDR1 is LGHNA and CDR2 is YSLEER in the germline V gene. This CDR3 is built from 16 residues. V was cut by 1 base and J by 3 bases, with 12 bases left in between. The DNA for the CDR3 is TGCGCCAGCAGCCAAGCTAGTGGGGGCCCTAATGAAAAACTGTTTTTT. Translating it yields CASSQASGGPNEKLFF.

The chain couples TRBV20-1 to TRBJ2-1; a possible D gene is TRBD2 (5 bases). This CDR3 has 14 residues. The V gene's germline CDR1 is DFQATT and CDR2 SNEGSKA (reference sequence). Trimming left V 6 bases short and J 9 bases short, with 21 bases between. Written as DNA, the CDR3 is TGCAGTGCCCCGCTGAATGAGGGAAAACGTGAGCAGTTCTTC. Protein sequence: CSAPLNEGKREQFF.

CDR3 coding DNA: TGTGCCAGCAGCTTGGACACGAGCGACACCGGGGAGCTGTTTTTT. It translates to CASSLDTSDTGELFF. The chain combines TRBV7-2 with TRBJ2-2; a weak D match, TRBD1 (5 bases). This CDR3 comprises 15 residues. Germline CDR1 reads SGHTA; CDR2 reads FQGNSA. Trimming shortened V by 3 bases and J by 3 bases, and 11 bases separated the two germline ends. The entire variable domain, with the rest obtained from reference TRBV7-2 and TRBJ2-2, is as follows: GAGVSQSPSNKVTEKGKDVELRCDPISGHTALYWYRQSLGQGLEFLIYFQGNSAPDKSGLPSDRFSAERTGGSVSTLTIQRTQQEDSAVYLCASSLDTSDTGELFFGEGSRLTVL.

The gene calls are TRBV20-1 and TRBJ2-7, with D unresolved. The V end was cut by 0 bases, the J end by 5 bases, with 14 bases between. Germline V gene sequence: CDR1 DFQATT, CDR2 SNEGSKA (reference sequence). The CDR3 consists of 14 residues. Here the CDR3 reads CSARDPPSRHEQYF. Written as DNA, the CDR3 is TGCAGTGCTAGAGATCCGCCCTCCCGGCACGAGCAGTACTTC.

This clonotype turned up a few times. The rearrangement joins TRBV4-3 to TRBJ1-3; D possibly corresponds to TRBD1 (6 bases). The germline V gene has CDR1 LGHNA and CDR2 YSLEER. Between the trimmed V and J ends, which lost 0 bases and 12 bases, there was a span of 15 bases. The CDR3 spans 14 residues. CDR3 nucleotides: TGCGCCAGCAGCCAAGAGGGGGGGCGGACAAGCATATATTTT. Translating it yields CASSQEGGRTSIYF.

This clonotype turned up a few times. The chain uses TRBV30 and TRBJ2-1; maybe TRBD2 (5 bases). There are 12 residues in the CDR3. Between the trimmed V and J ends, which lost 2 bases and 7 bases, there was a span of 9 bases. Germline assignment: CDR1 GTSNPN and CDR2 SVGIG (reference sequence). CDR3 amino acids: CAWSPSGNEQFF. CDR3 in DNA: TGTGCCTGGAGTCCGTCGGGGAATGAGCAGTTCTTC.

The rearrangement uses TRBV9 and TRBJ2-1; TRBD2 matches 9 bases. Germline V gene lookup returns CDR1 SGDLS and CDR2 YYNGEE. Germline trimming cut 0 bases from V and 7 bases from J; bases unmatched to any gene: 5. This CDR3 spans 15 amino acids. The CDR3 DNA is TGTGCCAGCAGCGTAGAGGCTAGCGGGATGAATGAGCAGTTCTTC. It encodes CASSVEASGMNEQFF.

This clonotype has more than one count but fewer than ten. CDR3 nucleotides: TGTGCCAGCAGCCAAACTCCGGCGGAGGCCAACGTCCTGACTTTC. Translation: CASSQTPAEANVLTF. The V gene is TRBV4-2, the J gene TRBJ2-6; no clear D gene. The germline V gene has CDR1 LGHNA and CDR2 YNFKEQ. Trimming removed 2 bases at V and 6 bases at J, with 11 bases between. This CDR3 region has 15 residues.

This clonotype was found many times. The chain has TRBV3-1 and TRBJ2-7; D unclear. Germline V gene sequence: CDR1 LGHDT, CDR2 YNNKEL (reference sequence). V was clipped by 0 bases and J by 2 bases, with 8 bases between them. This CDR3 is built from 14 residues. The CDR3: CASSQDPYTYEQYF. In DNA, the CDR3 is TGTGCCAGCAGCCAAGATCCTTATACCTACGAGCAGTACTTC.

This clonotype occurred a few times. V usage is TRBV28 and J usage is TRBJ1-3; 8 nucleotides align to TRBD1. Per germline, CDR1 MDHEN and CDR2 SYDVKM. This CDR3 has 16 residues. The V segment lost 4 bases and the J segment 0 bases; nucleotides outside the gene matches: 5. The CDR3 DNA follows: TGTGCCAGCAGTTCTATGACAGGGGTCTCTGGAAACACCATATATTTT. Translating gives CASSSMTGVSGNTIYF.

The genes are TRBV12-3 or TRBV12-4 and TRBJ2-5, with TRBD2 matching 7 bases. The CDR3 spans 15 residues. V was pared by 6 bases and J by 3 bases, with 10 bases of the junction left unmatched. The CDR3 sequence is CASRNRDYLEETQYF. The CDR3 DNA reads TGTGCCAGCAGAAACCGGGACTACCTAGAAGAGACCCAGTACTTC.

The CDR3 loop reads CASSGKPTGRDSRGKAFF. The CDR3 bases are TGTGCCAGCAGTGGGAAACCGACAGGGAGGGACTCACGAGGAAAAGCTTTCTTT. The rearrangement joins TRBV12-3 or TRBV12-4 to TRBJ1-1; 7 bases match TRBD1. After removal of 5 bases from V and 9 bases from J, the junction contained 24 bases not matched to a gene. The CDR3 is 18 amino acids.

The chain has TRBV15 and TRBJ2-2; no clear D. The germline V gene encodes CDR1 LNHNV and CDR2 YYDKDF (reference sequence). V shed 7 bases and J shed 0 bases, with 9 bases lying between them. The CDR3 has 14 amino acids. The CDR3 nucleotides read TGTGCCACCACGTCGCAGACGAACACCGGGGAGCTGTTTTTT. Protein sequence: CATTSQTNTGELFF.

J is TRBJ2-7 and V is TRBV10-3, with D possibly called TRBD1 or TRBD2 (5 bases each). The V and J ends lost 11 bases and 1 base respectively, with 12 bases between them. Germline V CDR1 and CDR2: ENHRY, SYGVKD. CDR3 size: 12 residues. CDR3 DNA sequence: TGTGCCGTCCGGGACCGGTCCTACGAGCAGTACTTC. This sequence encodes CAVRDRSYEQYF.

Only a few counts were recorded for this clonotype. The chain uses TRBV3-1 and TRBJ1-1; 7 nucleotides agree with TRBD1. The J segment lost 0 bases and the V segment lost 5 bases, leaving 3 bases of the junction unmatched. The CDR3 spans 14 residues. Germline lookup yields CDR1 LGHDT and CDR2 YNNKEL (reference sequence). CDR3 bases: TGTGCCAGCAGCGACAGGGATTTGAACACTGAAGCTTTCTTT. Protein sequence: CASSDRDLNTEAFF.

The rearrangement joins TRBV10-2 to TRBJ1-1; D gene uncertain. Germline V gene data show CDR1 as WSHSY and CDR2 as SAAADI. Trimming left V 3 bases short and J 0 bases short, with 5 bases between. The CDR3 spans 13 residues. CDR3: CASSDVVNTEAFF. For the CDR3, the DNA is TGCGCCAGCAGTGACGTGGTGAACACTGAAGCTTTCTTT.

This chain uses TRBV24-1 with TRBJ2-6, with D possibly TRBD2 on 6 matching bases. Trimming took 4 bases from V and 0 from J, leaving 18 bases between them. The CDR3 runs 19 residues. Per the germline V gene, CDR1 is KGHDR and CDR2 is SFDVKD. For the CDR3, the DNA is TGTGCCACCAGTGACGCAGTAGCGGCGACTGGCTCTGGGGCCAACGTCCTGACTTTC. It codes for CATSDAVAATGSGANVLTF.

The CDR3 here is CASSPRTHYEQYF. DNA of the CDR3: TGTGCCAGCAGCCCCCGCACTCACTACGAGCAGTACTTC. V usage is TRBV7-9 and J usage is TRBJ2-7; no firm D call. V lost 5 bases and J lost 3, with 11 bases in between. CDR1 and CDR2 from the germline V gene are SEHNR and FQNEAQ (reference sequence). The CDR3 sequence is 13 residues long.

This clonotype was observed at least ten times. The chain uses TRBV7-2 and TRBJ1-2; D remains ambiguous. V was clipped by 5 bases and J by 3 bases, with 10 bases between them. Germline CDR1 reads SGHTA; CDR2 reads FQGNSA. The CDR3 extends over 13 amino acids. The CDR3 sequence is CASSVDTDYGYTF. The CDR3 coding sequence is TGTGCCAGCAGCGTCGATACAGACTATGGCTACACCTTC. The full variable domain, rest sourced from reference TRBV7-2 and TRBJ1-2, is GAGVSQSPSNKVTEKGKDVELRCDPISGHTALYWYRQSLGQGLEFLIYFQGNSAPDKSGLPSDRFSAERTGGSVSTLTIQRTQQEDSAVYLCASSVDTDYGYTFGSGTRLTVV.

The V call is TRBV20-1, the J call TRBJ2-5; possibly TRBD2 for D (5 bases). V was clipped by 3 bases and J by 4 bases, with 15 bases between them. The CDR3 has 14 amino acids. Germline assignment: CDR1 DFQATT and CDR2 SNEGSKA (reference sequence). This chain's CDR3 is CSASFGEVGETQYF. The CDR3 nucleotides read TGCAGTGCTAGTTTCGGGGAAGTGGGAGAGACCCAGTACTTC.

The chain combines TRBV20-1 with TRBJ2-7; a possible D gene is TRBD1 (6 bases). CDR3 length: 13 amino acids. V was clipped by 6 bases and J by 4 bases, with 16 bases between them. Germline CDR1 reads DFQATT; CDR2 reads SNEGSKA (reference sequence). The CDR3 DNA reads TGCAGTGCCACCCCAAAACAGGGTTACGAGCAGTACTTC. Its protein product is CSATPKQGYEQYF.

V usage is TRBV5-1 and J usage is TRBJ2-2; D is possibly TRBD1 (6 bases). V was clipped by 2 bases and J by 8 bases, with 13 bases between them. The CDR3 is 14 amino acids. Germline loops: CDR1 SGHRS, CDR2 YFSETQ. CDR3 DNA: TGCGCCAGCAGCTTAGGTCACAGGGTTGGGGAGCTGTTTTTT. It encodes CASSLGHRVGELFF.

This clonotype has a count of ten or more. The chain links TRBV12-3 or TRBV12-4 to TRBJ1-2; unclear D gene. V was pared by 6 bases and J by 2 bases, with 7 bases between. The CDR3 sequence is 12 residues long. The CDR3 bases are TGTGCCAGCAGCGGGTGGAACTATGGCTACACCTTC. It translates to CASSGWNYGYTF.

This clonotype appeared a few times. This chain joins TRBV7-2 and TRBJ2-7; 8 positions match TRBD1. CDR3 length: 15 amino acids. J lost 1 base, V lost 1 base, and 3 bases had no gene match. Germline V gene data show CDR1 as SGHTA and CDR2 as FQGNSA. CDR3 bases: TGTGCCAGCAGCTTAGAGGGACAGGCTTCCTACGAGCAGTACTTC. Protein product: CASSLEGQASYEQYF.

This clonotype has only a few counts. This chain links TRBV20-1 with TRBJ1-2, with D possibly being TRBD1 (5 bases). The CDR3 loop spans 14 amino acids. Germline CDR1 DFQATT, CDR2 SNEGSKA (reference sequence). Deletions cut 0 bases from V and 3 bases from J, with 11 bases between. This CDR3 is CSARELQDYYGYTF. The CDR3 region has the DNA TGCAGTGCTAGAGAACTACAGGACTACTATGGCTACACCTTC.

This sequence joins TRBV5-1 and TRBJ1-3; 8 bases align to TRBD1. V shed 4 bases and J 7 bases; nucleotides not matched to a gene: 7. The CDR3 length is 14 residues. Germline V gene sequence: CDR1 SGHRS, CDR2 YFSETQ. The CDR3 DNA is TGCGCCAGCAGCAATGACAGGGGAGGGAACACCATATATTTT. Its translation: CASSNDRGGNTIYF. The full variable domain, rest sourced from reference TRBV5-1 and TRBJ1-3, is KAGVTQTPRYLIKTRGQQVTLSCSPISGHRSVSWYQQTPGQGLQFLFEYFSETQRNKGNFPGRFSGRQFSNSRSEMNVSTLELGDSALYLCASSNDRGGNTIYFGEGSWLTVV.

This clonotype was detected many times. V usage is TRBV7-2 and J usage is TRBJ1-1, with 8 bases lining up with TRBD1. The V gene end was trimmed by 6 bases and the J gene end by 3 bases; junction bases not matched to a gene: 9. The germline gives CDR1 SGHTA, CDR2 FQGNSA. The CDR3 loop spans 15 amino acids. CDR3 nucleotide sequence: TGTGCCAGCAGGGCTAGCCAGGGGGCGTACACTGAAGCTTTCTTT. This codes for CASRASQGAYTEAFF.